The next 20 T cell receptor beta chains were all read from a single sample in a study of OX40 agonist ivuxolimab in advanced cancers. Method: immunoSEQ multiplex PCR; TCRdb's copy keeps in-frame clones and lacks some. Altogether 78,000 or so clones are present, almost 95% being singletons, with the ten largest covering about 3%. This specimen was CD4+ or CD8+ T cells sorted from blood, taken in a trial of the OX40 agonist ivuxolimab. The receptors here all came from an adult with an advanced solid tumor such as melanoma, head and neck, liver or kidney cancer.

Only one count was recorded for this clone. V is TRBV28 and J is TRBJ2-2, with 8 bases aligning to TRBD2. The CDR3 runs 15 residues. The V gene end was trimmed by 4 bases and the J gene end by 5 bases; junction bases not matched to a gene: 6. CDR1 MDHEN and CDR2 SYDVKM come from the germline V gene. For the CDR3, the DNA is TGTGCCAGCAGTTCAAGCGGGAGTGGGACCGGGGAGCTGTTTTTT. As protein: CASSSSGSGTGELFF.

For this clone: At one end, the junction sequence differs from germline, possibly due to a read error. J is TRBJ1-4 and V is TRBV5-1; D uncertain. Per germline, CDR1 SGHRS and CDR2 YFSETQ. This CDR3 has 16 residues. The CDR3 DNA follows: TGCGCCAGCAGCTTGGCGGCAATGCCGGGAAATGAAAAACTATTTTTT. This sequence encodes CASSLAAMPGNEKLFF.

The chain combines TRBV6-5 with TRBJ1-5, with D unresolved. Per germline, CDR1 MNHEY and CDR2 SVGAGI. The CDR3 covers 13 residues. Between the trimmed V and J ends, which lost 5 bases and 6 bases, there was a span of 11 bases. Here the CDR3 DNA reads TGTGCCAGCAGTGGGGATGGTAGTCAGCCCCAGCATTTT. This translates into CASSGDGSQPQHF.

The genes are TRBV7-9 and TRBJ2-2; D not certain. The germline CDR1 and CDR2 sequences are SEHNR and FQNEAQ (reference sequence). This CDR3 has 15 amino acids. The V gene lost 1 base and the J gene lost 1 base, with 7 bases spanning the gap. The CDR3 sequence is CASSLVPENTGELFF. The DNA of the CDR3 is TGTGCCAGCAGCTTAGTTCCTGAGAACACCGGGGAGCTGTTTTTT.

The chain uses TRBV7-8 and TRBJ1-1; D remains ambiguous. Looked up from germline, CDR1 is SGHVS and CDR2 is FQNEAQ. Trimming took off 5 bases at V and 1 base at J, with 20 bases between the two ends. This CDR3 region has 17 residues. This chain's CDR3 is CASSGSKSLQPNTEAFF. CDR3 coding DNA: TGTGCCAGCAGCGGTTCAAAATCTCTACAACCGAACACTGAAGCTTTCTTT.

This sequence joins TRBV6-6 and TRBJ1-2; D not resolved. The CDR3 totals 11 residues. Germline V lookup: CDR1 MNHNY, CDR2 SVGAGI (reference sequence). The V and J ends lost 5 bases and 8 bases respectively, with 9 bases between them. CDR3 protein: CASSRVEGYTF. The CDR3 DNA reads TGTGCCAGCAGTCGAGTTGAGGGCTACACCTTC.

CDR3: CASSIAEAQPQHF. CDR3 coding DNA: TGCGCCAGCAGCATAGCCGAAGCTCAGCCCCAGCATTTT. The chain couples TRBV5-1 to TRBJ1-5; the D is unclear. This CDR3 spans 13 amino acids. V dropped 4 bases and J dropped 6 bases, with 11 bases sitting between them. The germline CDR1 and CDR2 sequences are SGHRS and YFSETQ. Full variable domain (rest looked up from reference TRBV5-1 and TRBJ1-5): KAGVTQTPRYLIKTRGQQVTLSCSPISGHRSVSWYQQTPGQGLQFLFEYFSETQRNKGNFPGRFSGRQFSNSRSEMNVSTLELGDSALYLCASSIAEAQPQHFGDGTRLSIL.

This chain joins TRBV6-6 and TRBJ1-4; no reliable D call. Looked up from germline, CDR1 is MNHNY and CDR2 is SVGAGI (reference sequence). The CDR3 runs to 14 residues. V lost 6 bases and J 3 bases, leaving 11 bases between the germline ends. The DNA of the CDR3 is TGTGCCAGCAGCCCGAACGGGTCTAATGAAAAACTGTTTTTT. This translates into CASSPNGSNEKLFF.

This rearrangement joins TRBV15 to TRBJ2-1, with D unclear. Trimming took 0 bases from V and 4 from J, leaving 16 bases between them. The length of the CDR3 is 17 residues. Germline CDR1 and CDR2: LNHNV and YYDKDF (reference sequence). For the CDR3, the DNA is TGTGCCACCAGCAGAGATTGGGCAGTCAGAAGGTACAATGAGCAGTTCTTC. This gives the protein CATSRDWAVRRYNEQFF.

The chain couples TRBV18 to TRBJ2-4, with TRBD2 identical over 7 bases. This CDR3 is 15 amino acids long. CDR1 and CDR2 (germline): KGHSH, LQKENI. V shed 1 base, J shed 5 bases, and the junction held 5 bases outside the gene matches. The CDR3 DNA sequence: TGTGCCAGCTCACCACGGGAGGGTAGACAAAACATTCAGTACTTC. Amino acid sequence: CASSPREGRQNIQYF. The variable domain in full, completed from reference TRBV18 and TRBJ2-4, reads NAGVMQNPRHLVRRRGQEARLRCSPMKGHSHVYWYRQLPEEGLKFMVYLQKENIIDESGMPKERFSAEFPKEGPSILRIQQVVRGDSAAYFCASSPREGRQNIQYFGAGTRLSVL.

V is TRBV7-9 and J is TRBJ2-7; perhaps TRBD1 as D (6 bases). Germline CDR1 and CDR2: SEHNR and FQNEAQ (reference sequence). This CDR3 has 13 amino acids. Trimming pared 6 bases from V and 3 bases from J, leaving 12 bases between. CDR3 sequence: CASSWTQGYEQYF. CDR3 nucleotides: TGTGCCAGCAGTTGGACACAGGGCTACGAGCAGTACTTC.

The chain employs TRBV5-5 and TRBJ1-1, with D possibly matching TRBD1 (5 bases). Germline CDR1 is SGHKS and CDR2 is YYEKEE (reference sequence). This CDR3 has 13 amino acids. Between the trimmed V and J ends, which lost 3 bases and 6 bases, there was a span of 12 bases. CDR3 DNA sequence: TGTGCCAGCAGCTCACTACCGGGGGCTGAAGCTTTCTTT. Protein product: CASSSLPGAEAFF.

V is TRBV2 and J is TRBJ2-7; 9 bases are a match to TRBD1. CDR1 SNHLY and CDR2 FYNNEI come from the germline V gene. Trimming removed 4 bases from V and 5 bases from J; junction bases left unmatched: 3. The CDR3 contains 13 residues. The CDR3 loop is CASSVWTGDEQYF. The CDR3 nucleotides are TGTGCCAGCAGTGTTTGGACAGGGGACGAGCAGTACTTC.

The chain combines TRBV28 with TRBJ2-6; tentatively, D is TRBD2 (5 bases). The germline V gene has CDR1 MDHEN and CDR2 SYDVKM. Deletions cut 0 bases from V and 2 bases from J, with 5 bases between. CDR3 length: 15 residues. The CDR3 loop reads CASSLWGAGANVLTF. The CDR3, as DNA: TGTGCCAGCAGTTTATGGGGAGCTGGGGCCAACGTCCTGACTTTC.

The chain carries TRBV4-1 and TRBJ2-1; TRBD2 might be the D (6 bases). The CDR3 is made up of 19 amino acids. V was clipped by 4 bases and J by 2 bases, with 24 bases between them. Per germline, CDR1 MGHRA and CDR2 YSYEKL. This CDR3 reads CASSLGMIGSGLAYNEQFF. The CDR3 DNA reads as TGCGCCAGCAGCCTAGGAATGATAGGCTCGGGACTGGCCTACAATGAGCAGTTCTTC.

The rearrangement uses TRBV18 and TRBJ2-6, with D possibly matching TRBD1 (6 bases). Trimming removed 0 bases from V and 2 bases from J, with 11 bases in between. Germline assignment: CDR1 KGHSH and CDR2 LQKENI. The CDR3 has 17 amino acids. The chain's CDR3 is CASSPPRTDTGANVLTF. In DNA form, the CDR3 reads TGTGCCAGCTCACCACCAAGGACAGATACTGGGGCCAACGTCCTGACTTTC. Full variable domain (outside the CDR3, taken from reference TRBV18 and TRBJ2-6): NAGVMQNPRHLVRRRGQEARLRCSPMKGHSHVYWYRQLPEEGLKFMVYLQKENIIDESGMPKERFSAEFPKEGPSILRIQQVVRGDSAAYFCASSPPRTDTGANVLTFGAGSRLTVL.

The V and J genes are TRBV2 and TRBJ2-2; D is undetermined. V was shortened by 3 bases and J by 5 bases, with 4 bases between the two germline ends. Per germline, CDR1 SNHLY and CDR2 FYNNEI. The CDR3 totals 12 residues. CDR3 loop: CASSDSTGELFF. The DNA for the CDR3 is TGTGCCAGCAGTGACAGTACCGGGGAGCTGTTTTTT.

This chain uses TRBV27 with TRBJ2-3, with no clear D. CDR3 length: 13 amino acids. V was shortened by 5 bases and J by 7 bases, with 13 bases between the two germline ends. The germline V gene encodes CDR1 MNHEY and CDR2 SMNVEV (reference sequence). For the CDR3, the DNA is TGTGCCAGCAGTGACCCTAGGCTTCATACGCAGTATTTT. Its translation is CASSDPRLHTQYF.

The chain recombines TRBV19 with TRBJ2-5, with D maybe TRBD1 (5 bases). Trimming stripped 5 bases from V and 5 bases from J, with 21 bases between. The CDR3 contains 16 residues. Germline V gene sequence: CDR1 LNHDA, CDR2 SQIVND (reference sequence). The chain's CDR3 is CASSARGDSGVETQYF. CDR3 nucleotide sequence: TGTGCCAGTAGTGCAAGGGGCGACAGTGGGGTTGAGACCCAGTACTTC. The full variable domain, in which reference TRBV19 and TRBJ2-5 provide the parts outside the CDR3, is DGGITQSPKYLFRKEGQNVTLSCEQNLNHDAMYWYRQDPGQGLRLIYYSQIVNDFQKGDIAEGYSVSREKKESFPLTVTSAQKNPTAFYLCASSARGDSGVETQYFGPGTRLLVL.

The CDR3, as DNA: TGTGCCAGCTCACCTCACAGGGCCCACGAGCAGTACTTC. This encodes CASSPHRAHEQYF. The rearrangement links TRBV18 to TRBJ2-7, with D tentatively TRBD1 (6 bases). Germline CDR1 reads KGHSH; CDR2 reads LQKENI. The length of the CDR3 is 13 residues. V was shortened by 3 bases and J by 5 bases, with 11 bases between the two germline ends.